This TCR beta chain was identified in a study of blood T cell repertoires in COVID-19. Original processing methods: Researchers report that nucleated cell counts were estimated from reference gene primer amplification. Using immunoSEQ multiplex PCR, the repertoire was profiled, and TCRdb retains in-frame clones only, with some absent. V, J and clone size are taken as reported in that table, and D and trimming were inferred from the DNA itself. The sample gives around 130,000 clones, roughly four fifths of which show up once; over 9% is in the top ten. Trimming stripped 1 base from V and 0 bases from J, with 6 bases between. CDR3 length: 14 residues. Germline values: CDR1 MNHNS, CDR2 SASEGT.

The receptor was derived from a woman aged 60-75 years with acute or convalescent COVID-19. Material: peripheral blood. The chain joins TRBV6-1 to TRBJ1-1, with D unresolved. This CDR3 reads CASSEGSLNTEAFF. CDR3 coding DNA: TGTGCCAGCAGTGAAGGGAGTTTGAACACTGAAGCTTTCTTT.